This T cell receptor (beta chain) was captured by sequencing in a study of T cell changes during pregnancy in multiple sclerosis. V lost 2 bases and J lost 6; bases outside the gene matches: 2. The CDR3 sequence is 16 residues long. CDR1 MGHRA and CDR2 YSYEKL come from the germline V gene. The protocol was immunoSEQ multiplex PCR, while the TCRdb copy is restricted to in-frame clones and leaves out a portion. The sample has tens of thousands of clones; 75% to 95% are singletons. The TCR was taken from a female donor in good health, enrolled as a control in a pregnancy study. The sequences come from CD4+ T cells from peripheral blood mononuclear cells, collected in the second trimester of pregnancy. V is TRBV4-1 and J is TRBJ2-1; TRBD2 matches at 15 bases. CDR3 sequence reads: CASSQPGLAGGNEQFF. In DNA, the CDR3 is TGCGCCAGCAGCCAACCGGGACTAGCGGGAGGCAATGAGCAGTTCTTC.